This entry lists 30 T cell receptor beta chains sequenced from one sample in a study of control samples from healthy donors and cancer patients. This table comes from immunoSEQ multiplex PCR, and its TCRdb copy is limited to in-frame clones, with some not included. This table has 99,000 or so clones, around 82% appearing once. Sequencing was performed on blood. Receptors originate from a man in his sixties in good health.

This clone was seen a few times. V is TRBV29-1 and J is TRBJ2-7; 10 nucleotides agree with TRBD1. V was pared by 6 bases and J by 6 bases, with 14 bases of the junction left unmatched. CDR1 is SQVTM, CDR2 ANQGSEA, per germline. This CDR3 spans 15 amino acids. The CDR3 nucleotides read TGCAGCGTCCGACAGGGGACAGGGGACTCGAGCGAGCAGTACTTC. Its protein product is CSVRQGTGDSSEQYF.

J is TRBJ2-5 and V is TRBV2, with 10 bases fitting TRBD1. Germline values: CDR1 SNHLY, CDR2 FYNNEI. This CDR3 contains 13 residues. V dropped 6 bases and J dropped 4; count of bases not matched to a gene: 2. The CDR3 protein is CASRRDRGETQYF. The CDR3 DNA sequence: TGTGCCAGCAGAAGGGACAGGGGAGAGACCCAGTACTTC. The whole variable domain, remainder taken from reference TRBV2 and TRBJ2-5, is EPEVTQTPSHQVTQMGQEVILRCVPISNHLYFYWYRQILGQKVEFLVSFYNNEISEKSEIFDDQFSVERPDGSNFTLKIRSTKLEDSAMYFCASRRDRGETQYFGPGTRLLVL.

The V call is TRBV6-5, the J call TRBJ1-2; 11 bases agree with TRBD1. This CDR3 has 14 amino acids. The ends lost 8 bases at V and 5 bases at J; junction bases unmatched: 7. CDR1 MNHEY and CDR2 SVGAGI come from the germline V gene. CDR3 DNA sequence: TGTGCCAGCCGTAGGACAGGGGGCTCTTATGGCTACACCTTC. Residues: CASRRTGGSYGYTF.

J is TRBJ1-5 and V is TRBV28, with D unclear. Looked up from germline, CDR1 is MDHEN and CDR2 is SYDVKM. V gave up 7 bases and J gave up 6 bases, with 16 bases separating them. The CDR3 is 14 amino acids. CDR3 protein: CASIPGAVGQPQHF. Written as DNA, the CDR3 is TGTGCCAGCATCCCTGGTGCAGTAGGTCAGCCCCAGCATTTT.

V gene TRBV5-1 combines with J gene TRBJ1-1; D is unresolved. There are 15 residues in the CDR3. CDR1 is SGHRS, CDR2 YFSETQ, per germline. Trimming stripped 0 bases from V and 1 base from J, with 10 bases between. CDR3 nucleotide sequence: TGCGCCAGCAGCTTGGTAGGCCGTAGGAACACTGAAGCTTTCTTT. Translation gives CASSLVGRRNTEAFF.

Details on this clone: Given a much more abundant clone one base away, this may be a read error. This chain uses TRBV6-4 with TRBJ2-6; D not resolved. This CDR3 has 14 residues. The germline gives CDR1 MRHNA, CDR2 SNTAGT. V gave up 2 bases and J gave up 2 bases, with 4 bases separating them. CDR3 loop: CASSDRAGANVLTF. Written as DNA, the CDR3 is TGTGCCAGCAGTGACAGGGCTGGGGCCAACGTCCTGACTTTC.

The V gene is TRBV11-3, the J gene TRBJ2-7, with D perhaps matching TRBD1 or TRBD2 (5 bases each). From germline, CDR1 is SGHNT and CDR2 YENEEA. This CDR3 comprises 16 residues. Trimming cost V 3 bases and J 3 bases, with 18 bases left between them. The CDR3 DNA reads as TGTGCCAGCAGCTTCTCGTTCGGGGCAGAGAGCTACGAGCAGTACTTC. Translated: CASSFSFGAESYEQYF.

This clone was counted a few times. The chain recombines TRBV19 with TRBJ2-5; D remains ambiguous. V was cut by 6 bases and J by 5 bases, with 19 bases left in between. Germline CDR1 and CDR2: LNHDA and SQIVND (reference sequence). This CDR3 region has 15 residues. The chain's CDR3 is CASSPNRAQGETQYF. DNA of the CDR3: TGTGCCAGTAGCCCCAATCGCGCACAAGGGGAGACCCAGTACTTC. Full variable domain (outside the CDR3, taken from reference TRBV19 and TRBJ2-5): DGGITQSPKYLFRKEGQNVTLSCEQNLNHDAMYWYRQDPGQGLRLIYYSQIVNDFQKGDIAEGYSVSREKKESFPLTVTSAQKNPTAFYLCASSPNRAQGETQYFGPGTRLLVL.

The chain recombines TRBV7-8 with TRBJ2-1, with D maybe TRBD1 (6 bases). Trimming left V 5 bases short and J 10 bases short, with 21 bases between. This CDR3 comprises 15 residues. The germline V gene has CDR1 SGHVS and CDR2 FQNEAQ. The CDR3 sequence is CASSQGSTLPLEQFF. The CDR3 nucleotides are TGTGCCAGCAGCCAGGGGAGCACACTCCCATTAGAGCAGTTCTTC.

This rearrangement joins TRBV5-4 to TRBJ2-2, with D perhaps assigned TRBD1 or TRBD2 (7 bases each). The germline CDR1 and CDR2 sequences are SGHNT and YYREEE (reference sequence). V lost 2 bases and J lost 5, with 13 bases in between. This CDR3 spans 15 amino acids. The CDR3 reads CASSFIQGGTGELFF. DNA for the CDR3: TGTGCCAGCAGCTTTATTCAGGGGGGGACCGGGGAGCTGTTTTTT.

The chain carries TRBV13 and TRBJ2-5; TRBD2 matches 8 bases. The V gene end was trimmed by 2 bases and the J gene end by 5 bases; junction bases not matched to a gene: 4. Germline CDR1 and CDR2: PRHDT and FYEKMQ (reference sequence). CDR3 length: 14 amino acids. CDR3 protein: CASSLRSGDETQYF. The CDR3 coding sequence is TGTGCCAGCAGCTTACGTAGCGGGGACGAGACCCAGTACTTC.

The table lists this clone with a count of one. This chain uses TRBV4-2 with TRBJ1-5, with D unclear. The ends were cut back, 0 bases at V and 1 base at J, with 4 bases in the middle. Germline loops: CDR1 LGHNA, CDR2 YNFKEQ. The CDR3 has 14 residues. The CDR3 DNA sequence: TGTGCCAGCAGCCAAGATTGGAGCAATCAGCCCCAGCATTTT. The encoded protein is CASSQDWSNQPQHF.

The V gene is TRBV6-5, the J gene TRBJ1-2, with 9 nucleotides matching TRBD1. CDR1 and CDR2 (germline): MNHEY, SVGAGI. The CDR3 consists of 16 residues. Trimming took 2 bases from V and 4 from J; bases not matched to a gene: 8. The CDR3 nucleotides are TGTGCCAGCAGTTACGGGACAGGGAAAATCAGCTATGGCTACACCTTC. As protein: CASSYGTGKISYGYTF.

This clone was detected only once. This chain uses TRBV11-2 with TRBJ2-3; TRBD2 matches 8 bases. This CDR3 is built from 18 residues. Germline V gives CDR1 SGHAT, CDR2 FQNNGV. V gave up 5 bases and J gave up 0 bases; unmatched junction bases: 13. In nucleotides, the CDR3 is TGTGCCAGCAGCACCCGACTAGCGATACTGACTAGCACAGATACGCAGTATTTT. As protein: CASSTRLAILTSTDTQYF.

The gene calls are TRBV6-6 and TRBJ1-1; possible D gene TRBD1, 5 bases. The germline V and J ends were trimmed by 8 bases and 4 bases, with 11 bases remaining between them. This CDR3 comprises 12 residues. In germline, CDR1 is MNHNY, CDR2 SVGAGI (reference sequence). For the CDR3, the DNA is TGTGCCAGCTCCGTGGGGGGCACTGAAGCTTTCTTT. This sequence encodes CASSVGGTEAFF.

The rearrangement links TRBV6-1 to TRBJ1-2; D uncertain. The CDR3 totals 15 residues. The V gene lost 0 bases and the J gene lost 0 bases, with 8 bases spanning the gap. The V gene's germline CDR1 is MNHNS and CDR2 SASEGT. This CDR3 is CASSEARNANYGYTF. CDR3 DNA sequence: TGTGCCAGCAGTGAAGCACGGAACGCTAACTATGGCTACACCTTC.

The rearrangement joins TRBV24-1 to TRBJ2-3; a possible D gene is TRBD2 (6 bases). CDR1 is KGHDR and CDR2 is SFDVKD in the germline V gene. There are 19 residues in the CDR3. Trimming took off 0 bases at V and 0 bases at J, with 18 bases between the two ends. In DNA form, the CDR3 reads TGTGCCACCAGTGATTTGGGTCCGGGGCCTAGCGAGAGCACAGATACGCAGTATTTT. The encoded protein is CATSDLGPGPSESTDTQYF.

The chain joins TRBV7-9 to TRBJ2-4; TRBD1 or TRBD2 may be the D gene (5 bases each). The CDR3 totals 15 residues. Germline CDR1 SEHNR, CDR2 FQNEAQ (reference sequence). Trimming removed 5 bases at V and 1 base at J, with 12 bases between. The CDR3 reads CASSAGGSAKNIQYF. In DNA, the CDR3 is TGTGCCAGCAGCGCTGGGGGATCTGCCAAAAACATTCAGTACTTC.

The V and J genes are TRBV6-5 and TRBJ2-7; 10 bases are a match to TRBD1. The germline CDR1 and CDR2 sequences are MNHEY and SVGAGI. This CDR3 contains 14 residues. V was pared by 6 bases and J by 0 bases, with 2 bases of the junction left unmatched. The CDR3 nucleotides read TGTGCCAGCAGGGGGGACAGGGGCTCCTACGAGCAGTACTTC. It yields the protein CASRGDRGSYEQYF.

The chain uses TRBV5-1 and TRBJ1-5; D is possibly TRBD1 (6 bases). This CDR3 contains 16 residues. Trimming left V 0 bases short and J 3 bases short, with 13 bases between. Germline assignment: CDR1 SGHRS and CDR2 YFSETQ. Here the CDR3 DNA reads TGCGCCAGCAGCTTGGAGGGGGGGTCCACCAATCAGCCCCAGCATTTT. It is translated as CASSLEGGSTNQPQHF.

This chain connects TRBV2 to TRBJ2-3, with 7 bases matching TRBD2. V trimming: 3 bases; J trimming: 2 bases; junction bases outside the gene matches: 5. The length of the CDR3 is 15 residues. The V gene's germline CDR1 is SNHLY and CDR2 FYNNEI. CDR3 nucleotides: TGTGCCAGCAGTGACTGGCGGGGGAACACAGATACGCAGTATTTT. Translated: CASSDWRGNTDTQYF.

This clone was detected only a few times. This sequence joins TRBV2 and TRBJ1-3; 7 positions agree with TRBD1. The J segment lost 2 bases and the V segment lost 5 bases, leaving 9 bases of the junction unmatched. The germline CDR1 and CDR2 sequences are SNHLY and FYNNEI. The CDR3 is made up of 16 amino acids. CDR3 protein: CASSPSGGFTGNTIYF. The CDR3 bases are TGTGCCAGCAGTCCGTCAGGGGGTTTCACTGGAAACACCATATATTTT.

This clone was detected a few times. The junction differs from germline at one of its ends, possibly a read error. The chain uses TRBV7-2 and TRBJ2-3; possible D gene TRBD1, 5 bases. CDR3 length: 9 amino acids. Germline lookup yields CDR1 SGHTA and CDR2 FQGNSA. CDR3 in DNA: TGTGCCAGCAGCTTAGAGGGGCCCTTT. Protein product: CASSLEGPF.

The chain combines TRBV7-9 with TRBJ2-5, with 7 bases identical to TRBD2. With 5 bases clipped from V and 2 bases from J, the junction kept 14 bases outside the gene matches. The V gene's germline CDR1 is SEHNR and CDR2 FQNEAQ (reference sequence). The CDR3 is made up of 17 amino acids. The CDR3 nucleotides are TGTGCCAGCAGCAACCCCTTAGGTACTAGCGTGCAAGAGACCCAGTACTTC. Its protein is CASSNPLGTSVQETQYF. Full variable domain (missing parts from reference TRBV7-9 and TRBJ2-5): DTGVSQNPRHKITKRGQNVTFRCDPISEHNRLYWYRQTLGQGPEFLTYFQNEAQLEKSRLLSDRFSAERPKGSFSTLEIQRTEQGDSAMYLCASSNPLGTSVQETQYFGPGTRLLVL.

In DNA, the CDR3 is TGTGCCAGCAGTCCCGGACAGGGCGGGACTGGTGGCTACACCTTC. This sequence encodes CASSPGQGGTGGYTF. The chain combines TRBV6-5 with TRBJ1-2; 8 bases are a match to TRBD1. The germline CDR1 and CDR2 sequences are MNHEY and SVGAGI. V was clipped by 5 bases and J by 7 bases; unmatched bases: 12. CDR3 length: 15 residues.

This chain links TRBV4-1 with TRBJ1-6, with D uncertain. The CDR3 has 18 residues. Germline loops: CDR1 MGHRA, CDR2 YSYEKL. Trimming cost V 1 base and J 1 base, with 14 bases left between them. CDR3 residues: CASSQATVSRSYNSPLHF. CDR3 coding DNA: TGCGCCAGCAGCCAAGCTACAGTTTCGCGGTCCTATAATTCACCCCTCCACTTT.

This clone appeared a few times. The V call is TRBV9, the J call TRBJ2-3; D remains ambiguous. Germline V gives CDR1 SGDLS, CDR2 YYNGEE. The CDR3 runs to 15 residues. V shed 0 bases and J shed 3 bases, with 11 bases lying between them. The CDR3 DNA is TGTGCCAGCAGCGTAGTGGGCGCAGAGACAGATACGCAGTATTTT. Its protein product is CASSVVGAETDTQYF.

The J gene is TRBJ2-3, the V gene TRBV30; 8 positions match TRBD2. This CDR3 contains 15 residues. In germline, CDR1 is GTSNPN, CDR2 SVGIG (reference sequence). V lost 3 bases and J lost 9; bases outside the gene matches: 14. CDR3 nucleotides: TGTGCCTGGAGCCAACCGCGGGGGGTCCGTGACACGCAGTATTTT. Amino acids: CAWSQPRGVRDTQYF.

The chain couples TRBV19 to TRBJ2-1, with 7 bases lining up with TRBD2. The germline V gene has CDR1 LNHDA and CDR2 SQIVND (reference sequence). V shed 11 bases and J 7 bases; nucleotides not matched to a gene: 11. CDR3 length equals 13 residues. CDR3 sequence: CAAQTSRGNEQFF. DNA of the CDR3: TGTGCCGCCCAGACTAGCCGGGGGAATGAGCAGTTCTTC.

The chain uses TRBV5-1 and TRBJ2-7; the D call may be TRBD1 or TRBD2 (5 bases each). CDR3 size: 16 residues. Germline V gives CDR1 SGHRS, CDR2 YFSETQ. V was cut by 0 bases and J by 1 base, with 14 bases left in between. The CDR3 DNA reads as TGCGCCAGCAGCTTGGGAGGGGCCACTCTATCCTACGAGCAGTACTTC. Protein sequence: CASSLGGATLSYEQYF.